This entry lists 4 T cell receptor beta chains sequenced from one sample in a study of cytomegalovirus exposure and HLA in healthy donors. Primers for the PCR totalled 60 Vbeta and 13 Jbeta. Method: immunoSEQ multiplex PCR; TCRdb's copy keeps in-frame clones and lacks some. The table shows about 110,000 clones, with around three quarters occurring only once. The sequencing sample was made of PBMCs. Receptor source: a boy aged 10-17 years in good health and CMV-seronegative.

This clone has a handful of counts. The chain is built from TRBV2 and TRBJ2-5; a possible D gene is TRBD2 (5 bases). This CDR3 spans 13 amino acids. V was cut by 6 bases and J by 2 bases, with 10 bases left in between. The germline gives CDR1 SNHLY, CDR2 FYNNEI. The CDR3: CASRIRGQETQYF. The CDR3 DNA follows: TGTGCCAGCAGGATCCGGGGTCAAGAGACCCAGTACTTC.

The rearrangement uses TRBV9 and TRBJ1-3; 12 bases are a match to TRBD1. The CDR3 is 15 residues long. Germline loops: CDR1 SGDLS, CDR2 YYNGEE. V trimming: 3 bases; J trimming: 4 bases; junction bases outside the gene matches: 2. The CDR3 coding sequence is TGTGCCAGCAGCGCCGGGACAGGGGGCGGAAACACCATATATTTT. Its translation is CASSAGTGGGNTIYF.

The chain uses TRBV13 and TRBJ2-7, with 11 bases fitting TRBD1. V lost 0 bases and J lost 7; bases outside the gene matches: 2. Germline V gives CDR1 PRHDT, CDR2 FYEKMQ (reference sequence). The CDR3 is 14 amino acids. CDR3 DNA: TGTGCCAGCAGCTTAGGGGGGACAGGGGGAGAGCAGTACTTC. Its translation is CASSLGGTGGEQYF.

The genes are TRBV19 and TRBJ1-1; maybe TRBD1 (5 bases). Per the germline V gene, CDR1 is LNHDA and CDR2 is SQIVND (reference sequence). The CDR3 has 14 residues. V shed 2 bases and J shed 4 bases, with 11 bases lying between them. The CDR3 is CASSILGGGTEAFF. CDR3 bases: TGTGCCAGTAGTATACTCGGGGGTGGCACTGAAGCTTTCTTT.